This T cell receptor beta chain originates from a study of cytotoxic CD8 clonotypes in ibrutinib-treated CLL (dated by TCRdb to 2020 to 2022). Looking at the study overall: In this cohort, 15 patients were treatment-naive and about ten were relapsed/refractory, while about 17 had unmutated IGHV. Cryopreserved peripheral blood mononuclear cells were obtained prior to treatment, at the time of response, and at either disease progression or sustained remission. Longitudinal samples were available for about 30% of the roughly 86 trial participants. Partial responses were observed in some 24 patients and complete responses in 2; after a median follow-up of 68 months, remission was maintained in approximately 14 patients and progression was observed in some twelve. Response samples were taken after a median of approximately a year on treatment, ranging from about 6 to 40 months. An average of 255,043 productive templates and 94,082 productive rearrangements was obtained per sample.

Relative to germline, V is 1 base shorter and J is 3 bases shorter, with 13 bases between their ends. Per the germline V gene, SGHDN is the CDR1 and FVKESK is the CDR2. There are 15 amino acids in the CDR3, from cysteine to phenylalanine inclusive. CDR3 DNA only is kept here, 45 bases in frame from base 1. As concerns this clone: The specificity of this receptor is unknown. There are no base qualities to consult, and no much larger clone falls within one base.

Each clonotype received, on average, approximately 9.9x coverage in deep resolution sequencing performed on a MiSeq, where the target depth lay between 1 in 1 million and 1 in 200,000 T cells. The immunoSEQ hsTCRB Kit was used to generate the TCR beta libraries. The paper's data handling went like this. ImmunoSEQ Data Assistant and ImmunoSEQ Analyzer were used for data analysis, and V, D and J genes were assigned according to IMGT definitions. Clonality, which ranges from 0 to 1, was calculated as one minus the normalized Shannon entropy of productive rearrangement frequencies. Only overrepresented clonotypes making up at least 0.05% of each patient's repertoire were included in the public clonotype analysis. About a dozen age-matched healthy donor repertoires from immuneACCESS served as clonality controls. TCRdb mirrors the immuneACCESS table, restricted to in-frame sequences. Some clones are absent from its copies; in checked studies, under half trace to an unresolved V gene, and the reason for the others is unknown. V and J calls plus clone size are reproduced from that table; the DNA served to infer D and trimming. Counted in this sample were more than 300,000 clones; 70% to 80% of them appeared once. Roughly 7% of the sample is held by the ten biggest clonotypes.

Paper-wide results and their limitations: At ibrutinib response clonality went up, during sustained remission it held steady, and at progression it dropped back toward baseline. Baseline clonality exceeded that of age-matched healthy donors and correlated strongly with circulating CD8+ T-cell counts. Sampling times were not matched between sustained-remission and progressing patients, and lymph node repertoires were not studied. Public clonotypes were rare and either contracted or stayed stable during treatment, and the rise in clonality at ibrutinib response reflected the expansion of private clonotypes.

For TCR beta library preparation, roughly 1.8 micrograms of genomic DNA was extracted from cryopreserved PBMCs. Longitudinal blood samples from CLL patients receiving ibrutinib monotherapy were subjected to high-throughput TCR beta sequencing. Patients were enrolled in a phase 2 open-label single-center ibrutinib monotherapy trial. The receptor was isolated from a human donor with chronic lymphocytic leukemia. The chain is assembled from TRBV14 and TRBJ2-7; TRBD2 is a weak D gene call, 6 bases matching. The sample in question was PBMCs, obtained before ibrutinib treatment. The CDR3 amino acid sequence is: CASSQARGALYEQYF. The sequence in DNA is TGTGCCAGCAGCCAAGCTCGCGGGGCCCTCTACGAGCAGTACTTC.